One and the same sample provided the 8 T cell receptor beta chains below, sequenced in a study of blood T cell repertoires in COVID-19. TCRdb's copy holds only in-frame clones and misses some; the assay was immunoSEQ multiplex PCR. The table records fewer than 110,000 clones, around nine tenths of them present only once. Sequences were obtained from peripheral blood. The source of these receptors is a woman aged 80 or older in a cohort sampled during active COVID-19.

The chain couples TRBV2 to TRBJ2-1; 10 bases map to TRBD2. The CDR3 runs to 15 residues. J was trimmed by 7 bases and V by 3 bases; bases with no gene match: 6. CDR1 is SNHLY and CDR2 is FYNNEI in the germline V gene. CDR3 DNA: TGTGCCAGCAGTGATCGGCTAGCGGGGGTTAATGAGCAGTTCTTC. It translates to CASSDRLAGVNEQFF.

The chain uses TRBV6-1 and TRBJ2-7, with 10 bases matching TRBD2. The V gene end was trimmed by 2 bases and the J gene end by 4 bases; junction bases not matched to a gene: 11. CDR3 length: 17 residues. Germline V CDR1 and CDR2: MNHNS, SASEGT. The CDR3 sequence is CASSESFWTSGRYEQYF. The CDR3 nucleotides read TGTGCCAGCAGTGAATCCTTCTGGACTAGCGGAAGATACGAGCAGTACTTC.

This sequence joins TRBV5-1 and TRBJ2-7; D perhaps matches TRBD1 (5 bases). This CDR3 contains 15 residues. Trimming took 1 base from V and 0 from J, leaving 11 bases between them. The germline gives CDR1 SGHRS, CDR2 YFSETQ. CDR3 nucleotide sequence: TGCGCCAGCAGCTTGTCAGGGCAGAGCTCCTACGAGCAGTACTTC. It codes for CASSLSGQSSYEQYF.

The chain links TRBV19 to TRBJ2-7, with 7 positions matching TRBD1. This CDR3 is 17 amino acids long. The germline V gene has CDR1 LNHDA and CDR2 SQIVND (reference sequence). V shed 3 bases and J 3 bases; nucleotides not matched to a gene: 14. The CDR3 spells CASSIWAGTANNYEQYF. CDR3 nucleotides: TGTGCCAGTAGTATTTGGGCCGGGACAGCGAATAACTACGAGCAGTACTTC.

The V call is TRBV28, the J call TRBJ1-1; TRBD1 agrees at 9 bases. Germline V gene lookup returns CDR1 MDHEN and CDR2 SYDVKM. The J segment lost 7 bases and the V segment lost 4 bases, leaving 10 bases of the junction unmatched. The CDR3 contains 15 residues. The CDR3 coding sequence is TGTGCCAGCAGTTCACCGGGACAGGGCATCTTTGAAGCTTTCTTT. Protein sequence: CASSSPGQGIFEAFF.

V gene TRBV20-1 combines with J gene TRBJ1-2; D remains ambiguous. The CDR3 length is 14 residues. Trimming took 3 bases from V and 3 from J, leaving 14 bases between them. Germline lookup yields CDR1 DFQATT and CDR2 SNEGSKA (reference sequence). CDR3 region: CSASLSSPDYGYTF. The CDR3 region has the DNA TGCAGTGCTAGTCTTTCCTCCCCAGACTATGGCTACACCTTC.

The count of this clone is one. The V gene is TRBV7-9, the J gene TRBJ1-2, with 11 positions matching TRBD1. Germline V gene sequence: CDR1 SEHNR, CDR2 FQNEAQ (reference sequence). CDR3 length equals 17 residues. V shed 5 bases, J shed 7 bases, and the junction held 15 bases outside the gene matches. The CDR3 is CASSHSGQGAFRGGYTF. The CDR3 DNA follows: TGTGCCAGCAGCCATTCTGGACAGGGGGCATTTAGGGGTGGCTACACCTTC.

The chain recombines TRBV3-1 (or the pseudogene TRBV3-2) with TRBJ2-5, with 9 bases that match TRBD1. Trimming cost V 0 bases and J 5 bases; bases outside gene matches: 10. The length of the CDR3 is 17 residues. CDR1 is LGHDT and CDR2 is YNNKEL in the germline V gene (reference sequence). The CDR3 region has the DNA TGTGCCAGCAGCCAAGATCGACCGGGACAGGGTAGGGAGACCCAGTACTTC. Its translation: CASSQDRPGQGRETQYF.